A single sample is the source of the 2 T cell receptor beta chains below, sequenced in a study of T cell repertoires in cytomegalovirus infection. TCRdb itself ran the reads through MiXCR, one entry per CDR3 protein. Among nearly 550,000 distinct CDR3 sequences listed, approximately 15% were seen once. Sequencing was performed on CD8+ T cells from PBMCs. The receptors shown here come from a human donor in good health (CMV status not recorded). Some clones in this sample may be carry-over from other donors' samples.

The rearrangement uses TRBV28 and TRBJ1-2; 9 nucleotides align to TRBD1. Germline CDR1 is MDHEN and CDR2 is SYDVKM. The CDR3 runs 14 residues. V was clipped by 3 bases and J by 7 bases; unmatched bases: 6. The CDR3 DNA follows: TGTGCCAGCAGTTTCCCTACAGGGGGCAGTGGCTACACCTTC. Its protein is CASSFPTGGSGYTF.

The CDR3 protein is CASSPEGEDTQYF. DNA for the CDR3: TGTGCCAGCTCACCAGAAGGGGAAGATACGCAGTATTTT. This sequence joins TRBV18 and TRBJ2-3, with D tentatively TRBD1 (5 bases). Germline values: CDR1 KGHSH, CDR2 LQKENI. V lost 2 bases and J 5 bases, leaving 8 bases between the germline ends. This CDR3 spans 13 amino acids.